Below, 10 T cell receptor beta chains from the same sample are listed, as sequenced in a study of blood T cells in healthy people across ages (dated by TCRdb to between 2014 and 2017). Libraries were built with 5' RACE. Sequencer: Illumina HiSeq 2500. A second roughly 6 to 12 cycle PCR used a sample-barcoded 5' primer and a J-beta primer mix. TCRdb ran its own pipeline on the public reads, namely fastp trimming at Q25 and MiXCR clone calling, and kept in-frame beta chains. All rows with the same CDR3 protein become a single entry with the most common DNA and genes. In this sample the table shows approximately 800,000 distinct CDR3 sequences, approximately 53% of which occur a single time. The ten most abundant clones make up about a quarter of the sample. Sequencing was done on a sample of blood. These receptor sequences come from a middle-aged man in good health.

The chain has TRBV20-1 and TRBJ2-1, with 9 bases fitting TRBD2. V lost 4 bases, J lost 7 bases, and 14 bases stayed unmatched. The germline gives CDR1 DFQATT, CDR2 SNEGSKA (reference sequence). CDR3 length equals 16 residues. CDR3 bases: TGCAGTGCTACCCGAATTAGCGGGAGTGTGGGAAATGAGCAGTTCTTC. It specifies CSATRISGSVGNEQFF.

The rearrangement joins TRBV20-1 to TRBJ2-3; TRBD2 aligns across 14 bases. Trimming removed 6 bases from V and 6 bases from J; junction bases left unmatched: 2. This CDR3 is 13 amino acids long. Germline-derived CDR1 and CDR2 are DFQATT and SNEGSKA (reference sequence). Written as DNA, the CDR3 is TGCAGTGCCCGACTAGCGGGAGGGGATACGCAGTATTTT. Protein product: CSARLAGGDTQYF.

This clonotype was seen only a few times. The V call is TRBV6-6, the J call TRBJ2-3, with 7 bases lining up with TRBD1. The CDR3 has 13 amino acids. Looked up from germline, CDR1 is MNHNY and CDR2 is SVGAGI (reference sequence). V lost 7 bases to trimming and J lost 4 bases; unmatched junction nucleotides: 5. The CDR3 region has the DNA TGTGCCAGCATCCCGACAGGGTCAGATACGCAGTATTTT. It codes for CASIPTGSDTQYF.

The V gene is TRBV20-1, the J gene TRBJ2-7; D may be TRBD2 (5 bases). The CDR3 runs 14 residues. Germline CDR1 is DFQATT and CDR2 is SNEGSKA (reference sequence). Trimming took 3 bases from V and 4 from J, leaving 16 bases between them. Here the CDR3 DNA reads TGCAGTGCTAGTCCTAGGCGCGGAGGATACGAGCAGTACTTC. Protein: CSASPRRGGYEQYF.

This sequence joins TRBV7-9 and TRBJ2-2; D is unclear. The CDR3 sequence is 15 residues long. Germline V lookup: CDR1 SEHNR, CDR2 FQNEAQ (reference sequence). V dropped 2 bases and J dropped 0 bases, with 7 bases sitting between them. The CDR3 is CASSLLTTNTGELFF. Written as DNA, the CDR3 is TGTGCCAGCAGCTTACTGACAACGAACACCGGGGAGCTGTTTTTT.

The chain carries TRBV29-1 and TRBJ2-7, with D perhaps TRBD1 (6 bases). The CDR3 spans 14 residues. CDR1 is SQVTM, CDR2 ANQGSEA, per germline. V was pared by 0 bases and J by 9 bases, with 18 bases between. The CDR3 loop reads CSVEELGQPTMQYF. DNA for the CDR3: TGCAGCGTTGAAGAGCTCGGACAGCCTACGATGCAGTACTTC.

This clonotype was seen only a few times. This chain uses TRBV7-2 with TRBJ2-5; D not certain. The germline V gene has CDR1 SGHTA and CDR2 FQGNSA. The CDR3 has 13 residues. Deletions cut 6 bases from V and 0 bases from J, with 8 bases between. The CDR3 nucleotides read TGTGCCAGCAGTACCCCGTACCAAGAGACCCAGTACTTC. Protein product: CASSTPYQETQYF.

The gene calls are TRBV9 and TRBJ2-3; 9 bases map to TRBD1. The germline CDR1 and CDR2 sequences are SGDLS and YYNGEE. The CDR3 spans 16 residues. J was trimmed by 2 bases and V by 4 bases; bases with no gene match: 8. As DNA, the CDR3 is TGTGCCAGCAGCCCAGGGACAGGGAGAGTCACAGATACGCAGTATTTT. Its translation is CASSPGTGRVTDTQYF.

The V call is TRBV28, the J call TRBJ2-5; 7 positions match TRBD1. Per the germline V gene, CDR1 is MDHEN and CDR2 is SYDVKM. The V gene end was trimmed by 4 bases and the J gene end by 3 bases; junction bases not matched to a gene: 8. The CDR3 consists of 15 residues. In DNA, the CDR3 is TGTGCCAGCAGTTCCCGTCGGACAGGAGAAGAGACCCAGTACTTC. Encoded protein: CASSSRRTGEETQYF.

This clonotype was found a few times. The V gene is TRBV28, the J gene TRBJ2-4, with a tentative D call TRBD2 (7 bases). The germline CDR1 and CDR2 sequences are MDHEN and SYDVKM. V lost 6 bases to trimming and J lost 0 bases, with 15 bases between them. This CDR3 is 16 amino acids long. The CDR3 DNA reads TGTGCCAGCAGCCGAGGGGGGGCGGCAGCCAAAAACATTCAGTACTTC. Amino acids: CASSRGGAAAKNIQYF.